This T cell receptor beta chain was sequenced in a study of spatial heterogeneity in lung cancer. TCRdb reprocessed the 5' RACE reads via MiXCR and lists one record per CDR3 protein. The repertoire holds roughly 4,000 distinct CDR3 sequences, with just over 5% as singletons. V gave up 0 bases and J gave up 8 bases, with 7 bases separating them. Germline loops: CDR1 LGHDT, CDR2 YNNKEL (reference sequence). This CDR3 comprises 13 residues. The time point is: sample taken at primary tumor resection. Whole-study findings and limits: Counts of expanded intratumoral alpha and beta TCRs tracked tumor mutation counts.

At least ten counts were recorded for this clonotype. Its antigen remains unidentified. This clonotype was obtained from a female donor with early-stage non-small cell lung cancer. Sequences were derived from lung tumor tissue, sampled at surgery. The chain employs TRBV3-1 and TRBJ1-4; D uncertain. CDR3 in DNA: TGTGCCAGCAGCCAAGACCTAAGAGAAAAACTGTTTTTT. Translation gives CASSQDLREKLFF.